These 20 T cell receptor beta chains came from one sample sequenced in a study of metastatic and nonmetastatic thyroid tumors. TCRdb redid the clone calls on the PCR reads using MiXCR. The repertoire holds 15,000 to 20,000 clones, with around 28% as singletons. Every patient underwent thyroid surgery untreated. Material for sequencing was tumor tissue. The receptors originated from a male donor with papillary thyroid cancer or a benign thyroid nodule (not recorded which). Some clones in this sample may be carry-over from other donors' samples.

This clone was counted at least ten times. It may be a read error: a sequence one base away is much more abundant. The final CDR3 position lacks the conserved phenylalanine or tryptophan, pointing to a likely read error. This chain joins TRBV11-1 and TRBJ2-3; D is tentatively TRBD1 or TRBD2 (5 bases each). Germline values: CDR1 SGHAT, CDR2 FQDESV (reference sequence). The CDR3 extends over 16 amino acids. Trimming left V 4 bases short and J 5 bases short, with 19 bases between. The CDR3 bases are TGTGCCAGCAGCTGGGGGTACAGCGCCGAATTAGATACGCAGTATCTT. Encoded protein: CASSWGYSAELDTQYL.

This clone was counted between two and nine times. The genes are TRBV28 and TRBJ1-2, with 11 bases lining up with TRBD1. CDR1 and CDR2 (germline): MDHEN, SYDVKM. The V and J ends lost 8 bases and 4 bases, in that order; junction bases with no gene match: 12. The CDR3 extends over 16 amino acids. CDR3 protein: CASCQVRTGGTYGYTF. For the CDR3, the DNA is TGTGCCAGCTGTCAAGTTCGGACAGGGGGCACCTATGGCTACACCTTC.

A few counts support this clone. The J gene is TRBJ2-7, the V gene TRBV20-1; D not certain. V lost 6 bases and J 0 bases, leaving 21 bases between the germline ends. This CDR3 is 16 amino acids long. Germline lookup yields CDR1 DFQATT and CDR2 SNEGSKA (reference sequence). The CDR3 protein is CSAPEYPTRSSYEQYF. For the CDR3, the DNA is TGCAGTGCCCCGGAATATCCTACCCGGAGCTCCTACGAGCAGTACTTC.

This clone was counted at least ten times. V and J are TRBV6-1 and TRBJ2-5; 7 nucleotides match TRBD1. Losses at the gene ends were 8 bases for V and 2 bases for J; bases not matched to a gene: 5. Germline V gene data show CDR1 as MNHNS and CDR2 as SASEGT. This CDR3 is built from 13 residues. The CDR3: CASPGDSQETQYF. The CDR3 nucleotides read TGTGCCAGCCCCGGGGACAGTCAAGAGACCCAGTACTTC.

V gene TRBV3-1 combines with J gene TRBJ1-4, with D unresolved. Germline V gene lookup returns CDR1 LGHDT and CDR2 YNNKEL (reference sequence). The CDR3 is made up of 16 amino acids. The V end lost 0 bases, the J end lost 2 bases, and 10 bases lay between the germline ends. The CDR3 DNA is TGTGCCAGCAGCCAAGAGGTCGGGTTCACTAATGAAAAACTGTTTTTT. Protein: CASSQEVGFTNEKLFF. The whole variable domain, filled in from reference TRBV3-1 and TRBJ1-4, reads DTAVSQTPKYLVTQMGNDKSIKCEQNLGHDTMYWYKQDSKKFLKIMFSYNNKELIINETVPNRFSPKSPDKAHLNLHINSLELGDSAVYFCASSQEVGFTNEKLFFGSGTQLSVL.

This clone showed up just a few times. The V gene is TRBV4-2, the J gene TRBJ2-7, with TRBD1 matching 8 bases. Germline V gene data show CDR1 as LGHNA and CDR2 as YNFKEQ. The CDR3 spans 14 residues. The V segment lost 3 bases and the J segment 5 bases; nucleotides outside the gene matches: 6. The CDR3 DNA sequence: TGTGCCAGCAGCCACCCCGACAGGGGCGACGAGCAGTACTTC. It yields the protein CASSHPDRGDEQYF.

This clone turned up a few times. This sequence joins TRBV6-2 or TRBV6-3 and TRBJ1-2; 8 bases fit TRBD1. The CDR3 is 15 amino acids. Germline V gene data show CDR1 as MNHEY and CDR2 as SVGEGT. V lost 2 bases, J lost 7 bases, and 9 bases stayed unmatched. The DNA for the CDR3 is TGTGCCAGCAGTTACCTGACAGGGGCTTCTTCTGGCTACACCTTC. This sequence encodes CASSYLTGASSGYTF.

In its sample, this clone is medium-sized. V gene TRBV20-1 combines with J gene TRBJ2-7; 10 nucleotides align to TRBD2. With V trimmed by 1 base and J by 3 bases, 9 bases remained unmatched. CDR3 length equals 16 residues. Germline V gene sequence: CDR1 DFQATT, CDR2 SNEGSKA (reference sequence). CDR3 nucleotide sequence: TGCAGTGCTAGAGTTAGCGGGAGGTTCGGAAGCTACGAGCAGTACTTC. Protein sequence: CSARVSGRFGSYEQYF.

By sample share, this clone is medium-sized. A much more abundant neighbour one base away suggests this may be a read error. The CDR3 here is CASSLGAGGRGEQFF. The CDR3 nucleotides read TGTGCCAGCAGCTTAGGGGCCGGGGGGAGGGGTGAGCAGTTCTTC. This chain uses TRBV11-2 with TRBJ2-1; 7 bases are a match to TRBD2. The ends lost 1 base at V and 9 bases at J; junction bases unmatched: 9. Germline V lookup: CDR1 SGHAT, CDR2 FQNNGV. The CDR3 extends over 15 amino acids.

The chain's CDR3 is CASSLREGSETQYF. CDR3 sequence (DNA): TGTGCCAGCAGCCTGCGGGAGGGGTCGGAGACCCAGTACTTC. The rearrangement uses TRBV3-1 and TRBJ2-5; 9 bases align to TRBD2. V gave up 4 bases and J gave up 5 bases; unmatched junction bases: 5. This CDR3 spans 14 amino acids. The germline V gene has CDR1 LGHDT and CDR2 YNNKEL (reference sequence).

This clone appeared many times. The V and J genes are TRBV5-1 and TRBJ2-2, with TRBD2 matching 13 bases. CDR1 and CDR2 from the germline V gene are SGHRS and YFSETQ. This CDR3 region has 17 residues. With 3 bases clipped from V and 7 bases from J, the junction kept 9 bases outside the gene matches. The CDR3: CASSSKLAGGPIGELFF. As DNA, the CDR3 is TGCGCCAGCAGCTCAAAACTAGCGGGAGGGCCAATCGGGGAGCTGTTTTTT. The variable domain in full, with the rest retrieved from reference TRBV5-1 and TRBJ2-2, is KAGVTQTPRYLIKTRGQQVTLSCSPISGHRSVSWYQQTPGQGLQFLFEYFSETQRNKGNFPGRFSGRQFSNSRSEMNVSTLELGDSALYLCASSSKLAGGPIGELFFGEGSRLTVL.

This clone was found once. The J gene is TRBJ1-4, the V gene TRBV11-2; D call uncertain. Per the germline V gene, CDR1 is SGHAT and CDR2 is FQNNGV. Between the trimmed V and J ends, which lost 4 bases and 0 bases, there was a span of 9 bases. The CDR3 consists of 15 residues. CDR3 sequence: CASSSLTTTNEKLFF. The DNA for the CDR3 is TGTGCCAGCAGCTCCCTGACAACAACTAATGAAAAACTGTTTTTT.

This clone appeared many times. The chain combines TRBV12-3 or TRBV12-4 with TRBJ1-1; the D is unclear. V was shortened by 5 bases and J by 1 base, with 17 bases between the two germline ends. This CDR3 region has 16 residues. CDR3 residues: CASSESWEERNTEAFF. The DNA of the CDR3 is TGTGCCAGCAGTGAATCGTGGGAGGAGCGGAACACTGAAGCTTTCTTT.

This clone has only a few counts. V and J are TRBV12-3 or TRBV12-4 and TRBJ1-1; D is undetermined. V was shortened by 3 bases and J by 6 bases, with 14 bases between the two germline ends. This CDR3 spans 14 amino acids. The CDR3 bases are TGTGCCAGCAGTTTGGCACCCAAGCAGTCTGAAGCTTTCTTT. Its translation: CASSLAPKQSEAFF.

Remarks on this clone: A much larger clone sits a single nucleotide away, making a read error possible. The J gene is TRBJ2-2, the V gene TRBV5-1, with 8 nucleotides matching TRBD2. CDR3 length: 17 residues. The J segment lost 6 bases and the V segment lost 0 bases, leaving 10 bases of the junction unmatched. Germline values: CDR1 SGHRS, CDR2 YFSETQ. The CDR3 is CASSLGLAREEAGELFF. In DNA, the CDR3 is TGCGCCAGCAGCTTGGGACTGGCGCGGGAGGAGGCCGGGGAGCTGTTTTTT.

V is TRBV12-3 or TRBV12-4 and J is TRBJ2-7, with D hard to call. Trimming removed 0 bases at V and 9 bases at J, with 9 bases between. This CDR3 spans 12 amino acids. The CDR3 is CASSLASRVQYF. The CDR3 DNA is TGTGCCAGCAGTTTAGCGTCCCGGGTGCAGTACTTC.

About this clone: The sample carries other DNA sequences with the same CDR3. The rearrangement uses TRBV7-2 and TRBJ2-7, with D tentatively TRBD1 (6 bases). Germline values: CDR1 SGHTA, CDR2 FQGNSA. The CDR3 extends over 14 amino acids. Deletions cut 5 bases from V and 4 bases from J, with 15 bases between. The CDR3 DNA reads as TGTGCCAGCAGCCCTTGGGGACAAGGTTACGAGCAGTACTTC. Residues: CASSPWGQGYEQYF.

This clone was counted a single time. The chain couples TRBV20-1 to TRBJ2-1; 7 bases are shared with TRBD1. The V and J ends lost 2 bases and 0 bases, in that order; junction bases with no gene match: 7. The CDR3 consists of 16 residues. CDR1 DFQATT and CDR2 SNEGSKA come from the germline V gene (reference sequence). In nucleotides, the CDR3 is TGCAGTGCTAGACTTCAGGGGGTGTTCTCCTACAATGAGCAGTTCTTC. Its protein is CSARLQGVFSYNEQFF.

This clone was counted at least ten times. It may be a read error: a sequence one base away is much more abundant. This chain links TRBV6-6 with TRBJ2-3; 13 bases line up with TRBD2. Unmatched junction bases numbered 10, after V lost 4 bases and J lost 6 bases. Looked up from germline, CDR1 is MNHNY and CDR2 is SVGAGI (reference sequence). This CDR3 has 17 amino acids. CDR3 in DNA: TGTGCCAGCAGTTTCGTGACTAGCGGGAGGTTCAGCGATACGCAGTATTTT. Amino acids: CASSFVTSGRFSDTQYF.

In this sample, this clone turned up many times. The chain employs TRBV9 and TRBJ1-6; D remains unclear. Germline CDR1 SGDLS, CDR2 YYNGEE. The CDR3 runs 15 residues. Trimming took 0 bases from V and 9 from J, leaving 13 bases between them. In DNA form, the CDR3 reads TGTGCCAGCAGCGTAGGCGCAGGCGAGAGTTCACCCCTCCACTTT. Protein sequence: CASSVGAGESSPLHF.